This is a list of T cell receptor beta chains from one sample in a study of CD8 T cells in ankylosing spondylitis. TCRdb re-analysed the 5' RACE reads in MiXCR, keeping a single row per CDR3 protein. The sample lists hundreds of thousands of distinct CDR3 sequences, roughly an eighth occurring once. Sequenced sample: blood, either unsorted or a sorted T cell fraction (not recorded which). Receptors were obtained from a male donor with ankylosing spondylitis. Each CDR3 is given with its conserved first and last residue. A D gene is named only where the DNA matches it firmly. For some rows the clone size is stated as once, few or many, or as a class when expanded; others skip it.

D gene	clone size	V gene	J gene	CDR3 protein
NA	few	TRBV2	TRBJ1-3	CASTESAGQGGNTIYF
NA	few	TRBV7-8	TRBJ2-1	CASSLALPNEQFF
NA	NA	TRBV6-2/TRBV6-3	TRBJ2-2	CASNFGQSTGELFF
TRBD2	NA	TRBV5-4	TRBJ2-1	CASSPRTSGPPRDEQFF
TRBD1	NA	TRBV6-5	TRBJ2-2	CASSWDRGDTGELFF
TRBD1	NA	TRBV7-9	TRBJ1-1	CASSERQGKTEAFF
NA	NA	TRBV12-3/TRBV12-4	TRBJ2-5	CASSLSRGQYF
TRBD1	few	TRBV29-1	TRBJ1-2	CSVDQGVQANYGYTF
TRBD2	NA	TRBV7-2	TRBJ2-5	CASRRRLAGDQETQYF
TRBD2	few	TRBV5-1	TRBJ2-3	CASSLVLAGGPTDTQYF
NA	many	TRBV2	TRBJ2-5	CASSESGETQYF
NA	many	TRBV10-1	TRBJ2-1	CASSEIFSSYNEQFF
TRBD2	NA	TRBV7-2	TRBJ2-1	CASSLALLAGDNEQFF
TRBD2	few	TRBV20-1	TRBJ2-7	CSLGRAPTYEQYF
TRBD2	NA	TRBV5-4	TRBJ2-5	CASSRTSGSEETQYF
NA	NA	TRBV24-1	TRBJ2-7	CATSDLGTAYEQYF
TRBD2	NA	TRBV5-1	TRBJ2-2	CASSLAGTSGSSGELFF
TRBD2	few	TRBV10-2	TRBJ2-5	CASSRSTSGSWREQETQYF
TRBD2	NA	TRBV12-3/TRBV12-4	TRBJ2-1	CASSLGLAGIHNEQFF
NA	few	TRBV7-9	TRBJ2-4	CASSLGVAGSVQYF
TRBD2	many	TRBV7-9	TRBJ2-1	CASSLFLAGVDEQFF
NA	NA	TRBV5-1	TRBJ2-7	CASSLALVGRYEQYF
NA	NA	TRBV7-2	TRBJ1-5	CASSLVEGRNQPQHF
NA	many	TRBV7-9	TRBJ2-1	CASRLLGSYNEQFF
NA	few	TRBV5-5	TRBJ1-6	CASSLWSGSGNSPLHF